A selection of T cell receptor beta chains follows, all from one sample in a study of blood T cell repertoires in COVID-19. Libraries were prepared by immunoSEQ multiplex PCR; TCRdb keeps only in-frame clonotypes and omits some of them. Among about 270,000 clones listed, roughly 86% were seen once. Sequenced sample: peripheral blood. All receptors come from a man in his forties with active or convalescent COVID-19. CDR3s include the opening cysteine and the closing phenylalanine or tryptophan. The D gene is left open where the match is weak.

d_gene | j_gene | v_gene | CDR3aa | CDR3nt
- | TRBJ2-6 | TRBV5-6 | CASSWRASGANVLTF | TGTGCCAGCAGCTGGAGAGCTTCTGGGGCCAACGTCCTGACTTTC
TRBD1 | TRBJ2-3 | TRBV5-1 | CASSLGDRDADTQYF | TGCGCCAGCAGCTTGGGGGACAGGGATGCAGATACGCAGTATTTT
- | TRBJ2-1 | TRBV6-1 | CASSEGLGEEQFF | TGTGCCAGCAGTGAAGGGCTTGGGGAGGAGCAGTTCTTC
- | TRBJ1-4 | TRBV6-5 | CASSSTGLGEKGLFF | TGTGCCAGCAGTTCGACAGGACTGGGAGAAAAGGGACTGTTTTTT
- | TRBJ1-5 | TRBV27 | CASSLWGGGQPQHF | TGTGCCAGCAGCCTATGGGGGGGAGGACAGCCCCAGCATTTT
TRBD2 | TRBJ2-1 | TRBV7-8 | CASSSRTSGNNEQFF | TGTGCCAGCAGCTCACGGACTAGCGGAAACAATGAGCAGTTCTTC
- | TRBJ2-5 | TRBV5-8 | CASSLRRVYEETQYF | TGTGCCAGCAGCTTGCGCAGGGTTTACGAAGAGACCCAGTACTTC
- | TRBJ1-5 | TRBV27 | CASSLNGEKPQHF | TGTGCCAGCAGTTTGAACGGGGAGAAGCCCCAGCATTTT
TRBD1 | TRBJ2-7 | TRBV11-3 | CASSTTGTGFYEQYF | TGTGCCAGCAGCACCACCGGGACAGGGTTCTACGAGCAGTACTTC
- | TRBJ2-3 | TRBV5-5 | CASSPGVSTDTQYF | TGTGCCAGCAGCCCCGGGGTCTCCACAGATACGCAGTATTTT
- | TRBJ2-1 | TRBV5-1 | CASSVEVGSYNEQFF | TGCGCCAGCAGCGTGGAAGTCGGCTCCTACAATGAGCAGTTCTTC